This TCR beta chain appears in the sequencing data of a study of tumor-infiltrating lymphocytes in primary liver carcinoma. Study as a whole: Tumors were staged T1-T3 N0M0 and measured roughly 4 to 10 cm across. Findings and limits, study-wide: Tumor region pairs outstripped tumor-adjacent and tumor-blood pairs in overlap. The top-250-clone fraction was significantly higher in tumors than in blood (p = 0.039).

On this clonotype: The antigen is undetermined. The junction does not match germline at one end; this may be a read error.

CDR1 and CDR2 (germline): SQVTM, ANQGSEA. CDR3 length equals 14 residues. Making TCR beta cDNA involved approximately 0.5 ug total RNA and a constant-region primer. Sequencing libraries for TCR beta derived from three nested multiplex PCR rounds that used slightly modified ARM-PCR. Forward primers for TRBV1-TRBV30 and a C-beta reverse primer served the first two PCR rounds, at about 10 cycles each. From the multiplex PCR reads, TCRdb called clonotypes with MiXCR, one entry per CDR3 protein. The sample consists of under 150,000 distinct CDR3 sequences, nearly 70% of them appearing once. Each 20-30 mg portion of unsorted bulk tissue served as the source for co-extraction of RNA and DNA.

V and J are TRBV29-1 and TRBJ2-7; tentatively, D is TRBD1 (6 bases). The source material was tumor-adjacent normal liver tissue. This TCR derives from a woman in her sixties or seventies with primary liver carcinoma and hepatitis B virus infection. This CDR3 reads CSVVRGTNYYEQYF. The CDR3 coding sequence is TGCAGCGTTGTGAGGGGGACCAATTACTACGAGCAGTATTTC.